This T cell receptor (beta chain) was captured by sequencing in a study of OX40 agonist ivuxolimab in advanced cancers. As for the study in general: The dose-escalation group included hepatocellular carcinoma, melanoma, renal cell carcinoma and head and neck cancer.

Baseline, cycle 4 day 1, and cycle 7 day 1 were the blood sampling points. Profiled with immunoSEQ multiplex PCR; TCRdb holds only in-frame clones, not every one. The sample lists around 34,000 clones; roughly 80% were seen once. The ends lost 3 bases at V and 6 bases at J; junction bases unmatched: 6. The CDR3 covers 14 residues. The V gene's germline CDR1 is SGHRS and CDR2 YFSETQ. The sequenced sample was CD4+ or CD8+ T cells sorted from blood, obtained in a trial of the OX40 agonist ivuxolimab. This clonotype was sampled from an adult with an advanced solid tumor such as melanoma, head and neck, liver or kidney cancer. J is TRBJ2-7 and V is TRBV5-1; 10 nucleotides match TRBD1. CDR3: CASSSGTGVLEQYF. CDR3 nucleotides: TGCGCCAGCAGCTCCGGGACAGGGGTTCTCGAGCAGTACTTC.